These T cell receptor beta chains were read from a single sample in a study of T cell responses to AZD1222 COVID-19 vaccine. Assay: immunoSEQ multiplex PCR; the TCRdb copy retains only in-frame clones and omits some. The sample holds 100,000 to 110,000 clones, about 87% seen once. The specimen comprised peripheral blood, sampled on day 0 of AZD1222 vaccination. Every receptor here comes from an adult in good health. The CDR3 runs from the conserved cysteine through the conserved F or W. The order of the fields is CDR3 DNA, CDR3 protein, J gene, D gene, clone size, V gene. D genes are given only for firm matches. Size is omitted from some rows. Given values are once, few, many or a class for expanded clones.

TGTGCCAGCTCTCCAAGCTATAGAGAGAGGAGGGATACGCAGTATTTT,CASSPSYRERRDTQYF,TRBJ2-3,-,-,TRBV18
TGTGCCTCTGAGGGCGGAGGACAGGACTATGGCTACACCTTC,CASEGGGQDYGYTF,TRBJ1-2,TRBD1,-,TRBV30
TGTGCCAGCAGCCAAGCCGTAGCGGGAGGGTTCGACGAGCAGTACTTC,CASSQAVAGGFDEQYF,TRBJ2-7,TRBD2,-,TRBV14
TGTGCCAGCAGCCTACTTGGACAGACCCGACGCCAAGAGACCCAGTACTTC,CASSLLGQTRRQETQYF,TRBJ2-5,-,-,TRBV7-8
TGTGCCAGCAGTTTCTCCCCGCGGGGCACAGATACGCAGTATTTT,CASSFSPRGTDTQYF,TRBJ2-3,-,-,TRBV6-5
TGTGCCAGTAGTATTCGGGACAGGGTAGGGGGCTACACCTTC,CASSIRDRVGGYTF,TRBJ1-2,TRBD1,-,TRBV19
TGTGCCAGCAGCTCGCAACCCGGGACTAGCGGGAGTGGCTACGAGCAGTACTTC,CASSSQPGTSGSGYEQYF,TRBJ2-7,TRBD2,-,TRBV7-6
TGTGCCAGCAGCTTACAGGGTCGAATGAACACTGAAGCTTTCTTT,CASSLQGRMNTEAFF,TRBJ1-1,-,-,TRBV6-5
TGTGCCAGCAGTCAGGGGGAATATCAGCCCCAGCATTTT,CASSQGEYQPQHF,TRBJ1-5,TRBD1,-,TRBV28
TGTGCCAGCAGCTTAGGACTAGCGGGAGGGAATGAGCAGTTCTTC,CASSLGLAGGNEQFF,TRBJ2-1,TRBD2,-,TRBV7-9
TGTGCCAGCAGCTTTGGAGTAGCGGTAGGGAATGAGCAGTTCTTC,CASSFGVAVGNEQFF,TRBJ2-1,-,-,TRBV7-9
TGTGCCAGCAGTTTCCTAGCGGGCACGCAGTATTTT,CASSFLAGTQYF,TRBJ2-3,TRBD2,few,TRBV6-2/TRBV6-3
TGTGCCATCAGACGGGGGACAGGGGATGAAAAACTGTTTTTT,CAIRRGTGDEKLFF,TRBJ1-4,TRBD1,-,TRBV15
TGTGCCAGCAGTGCGAGGTCAGGAAATTCACCCCTCCACTTT,CASSARSGNSPLHF,TRBJ1-6,-,-,TRBV2
TGTGCCAGCAGCTTAGAGGGGTTGGATCAGCCCCAGCATTTT,CASSLEGLDQPQHF,TRBJ1-5,-,-,TRBV7-6
TGTGCCAGCAGCGGACAGGTGAACACCGGGGAGCTGTTTTTT,CASSGQVNTGELFF,TRBJ2-2,-,-,TRBV9
TGTGCCAGCAGCTTGGGCTCAGCTTACGAGCAGTACTTC,CASSLGSAYEQYF,TRBJ2-7,-,-,TRBV5-6
TGTGCCACCAGCAGACAGGGGGAATTGAATCAGCCCCAGCATTTT,CATSRQGELNQPQHF,TRBJ1-5,TRBD1,-,TRBV15
TGTGCCAGCAGTCCTAGACAGTACCAAGAGACCCAGTACTTC,CASSPRQYQETQYF,TRBJ2-5,-,-,TRBV7-9
TGCGCCAGCAGCCTGGGACTCTCTCCGGGGAATAATTCACCCCTCCACTTT,CASSLGLSPGNNSPLHF,TRBJ1-6,-,-,TRBV5-1
TGCGCCAGCAGCTTGGAGGTGAACACTGAAGCTTTCTTT,CASSLEVNTEAFF,TRBJ1-1,-,-,TRBV5-1
TGTGCCAGCAGTACACGGGACACTGAGCCCCAGCATTTT,CASSTRDTEPQHF,TRBJ1-5,-,-,TRBV12-3/TRBV12-4
TGTGCCAGCATGGGCCTATTAACCTCTGGAAACACCATATATTTT,CASMGLLTSGNTIYF,TRBJ1-3,-,-,TRBV2
TGTGCCAGCATCGCAGGTCCTACCACCGGGGAGCTGTTTTTT,CASIAGPTTGELFF,TRBJ2-2,-,-,TRBV28